The 2 T cell receptor beta chains presented below share a single source sample, sequenced in a study of cytomegalovirus exposure and HLA in healthy donors. The PCR made use of 60 Vbeta and 13 Jbeta primers. Using immunoSEQ multiplex PCR, the repertoire was profiled, and TCRdb retains in-frame clones only, with some absent. This repertoire shows roughly 180,000 clones, approximately 80% found once; its top ten account for approximately 5.4%. Material: PBMCs. The source of these receptors is a woman younger than 45 in good health and CMV-seropositive.

The gene calls are TRBV6-1 and TRBJ1-5, with D uncertain. Trimming stripped 0 bases from V and 11 bases from J, with 5 bases between. Germline V gene data show CDR1 as MNHNS and CDR2 as SASEGT. The CDR3 runs to 11 residues. CDR3 sequence (DNA): TGTGCCAGCAGTGAAGCGGGAGCCCAGCATTTT. It is translated as CASSEAGAQHF.

The chain links TRBV28 to TRBJ2-7; D unresolved. Between the trimmed V and J ends, which lost 4 bases and 3 bases, there was a span of 13 bases. The CDR3 consists of 14 residues. Germline V gene lookup returns CDR1 MDHEN and CDR2 SYDVKM. The CDR3 DNA follows: TGTGCCAGCAGTTCATCGAATCGACACTACGAGCAGTACTTC. It is translated as CASSSSNRHYEQYF.